This TCR beta chain was profiled in a study of OX40 agonist ivuxolimab in advanced cancers. This table comes from immunoSEQ multiplex PCR, and its TCRdb copy is limited to in-frame clones, with some not included. The sample yields around 68,000 clones, about 85% seen once. The source material was CD4+ or CD8+ T cells sorted from blood, sampled in a trial of the OX40 agonist ivuxolimab. This TCR was sampled from an adult with an advanced solid tumor such as melanoma, head and neck, liver or kidney cancer.

CDR3 in DNA: TGTGCCAGCAGCTTGACGGACAGGCAGTTCTTC. Encoded protein: CASSLTDRQFF. V gene TRBV5-6 combines with J gene TRBJ2-1, with a possible D match to TRBD1 (6 bases). CDR1 is SGHDT, CDR2 YYEEEE, per germline. Deletions cut 1 base from V and 12 bases from J, with 8 bases between. The CDR3 totals 11 residues.